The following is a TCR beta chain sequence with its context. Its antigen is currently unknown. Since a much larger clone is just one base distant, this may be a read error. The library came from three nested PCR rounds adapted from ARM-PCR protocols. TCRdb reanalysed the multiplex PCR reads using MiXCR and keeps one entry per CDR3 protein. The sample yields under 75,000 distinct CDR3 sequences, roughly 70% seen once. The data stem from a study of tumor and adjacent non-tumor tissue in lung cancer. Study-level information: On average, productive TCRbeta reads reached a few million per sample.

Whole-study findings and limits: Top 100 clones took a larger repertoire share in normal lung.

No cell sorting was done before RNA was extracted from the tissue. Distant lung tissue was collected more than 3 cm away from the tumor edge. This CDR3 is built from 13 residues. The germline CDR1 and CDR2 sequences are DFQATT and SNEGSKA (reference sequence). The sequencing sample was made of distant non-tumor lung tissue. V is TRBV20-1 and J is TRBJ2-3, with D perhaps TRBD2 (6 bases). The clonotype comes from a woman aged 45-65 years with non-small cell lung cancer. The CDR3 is CSSSETDYDTQYF. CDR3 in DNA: TGCAGTTCTAGCGAGACCGATTACGATACGCAGTATTTT.